This T cell receptor beta chain stems from a study of T cells in Graves' hyperthyroidism and ophthalmopathy. There were TCR beta CDR3 regions amplified from RNA transcripts. Researchers ran a first-round RT-PCR on the TCR CDR3 using the HTBI primer set. TCRdb re-derived calls from the multiplex PCR reads in MiXCR, one entry per CDR3 protein. There are 700,000 or so distinct CDR3 sequences in the sample; about 16% occur only once, and around 8% lies in the top ten. The trim removed 1 base at V and 5 bases at J, leaving 5 bases unmatched. The CDR3 loop spans 15 amino acids. Germline CDR1 DFQATT, CDR2 SNEGSKA (reference sequence).

The TCR was taken from a man aged 18 to 30 with Graves' hyperthyroidism. The specimen sequenced was blood. The chain joins TRBV20-1 to TRBJ2-7; 13 nucleotides match TRBD2. The CDR3 loop reads CSARASGLAGDEQYF. CDR3 nucleotides: TGCAGTGCTAGAGCTTCAGGACTAGCGGGAGACGAGCAGTACTTC.